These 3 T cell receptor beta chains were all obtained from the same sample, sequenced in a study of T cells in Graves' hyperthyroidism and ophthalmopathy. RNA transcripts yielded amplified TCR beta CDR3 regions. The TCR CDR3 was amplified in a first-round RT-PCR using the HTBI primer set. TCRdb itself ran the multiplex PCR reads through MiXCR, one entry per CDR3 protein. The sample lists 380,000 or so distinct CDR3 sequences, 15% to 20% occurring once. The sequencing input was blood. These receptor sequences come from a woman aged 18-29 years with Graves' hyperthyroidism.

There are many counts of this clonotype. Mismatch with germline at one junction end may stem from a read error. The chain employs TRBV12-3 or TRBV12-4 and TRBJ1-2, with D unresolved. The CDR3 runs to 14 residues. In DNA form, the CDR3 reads TGTGCCAGCAGTTTAGCGCGGGCCAGAGGGCCCCTCCTCTTC. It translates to CASSLARARGPLLF.

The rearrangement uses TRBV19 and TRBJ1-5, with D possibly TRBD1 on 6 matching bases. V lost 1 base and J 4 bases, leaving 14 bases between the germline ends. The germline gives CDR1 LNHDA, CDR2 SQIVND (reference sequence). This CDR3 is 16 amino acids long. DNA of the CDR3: TGTGCCAGTAGTATAGGGGACATAAGTATTAATCAGCCCCAGCATTTT. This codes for CASSIGDISINQPQHF.

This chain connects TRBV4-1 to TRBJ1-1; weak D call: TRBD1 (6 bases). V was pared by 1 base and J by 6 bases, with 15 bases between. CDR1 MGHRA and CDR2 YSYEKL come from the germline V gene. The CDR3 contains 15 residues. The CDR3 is CASSQVPGQRAEAFF. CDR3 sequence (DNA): TGCGCCAGCAGCCAAGTCCCAGGACAGCGAGCTGAAGCTTTCTTT.